A single sample is the source of the 15 T cell receptor beta chains below, sequenced in a study of blood T cell repertoires in COVID-19. Profiling relied on immunoSEQ multiplex PCR, and the TCRdb table lists in-frame clones only, not all of them. The repertoire consists of around 130,000 clones, with roughly 88% occurring once and the leading ten covering 2% to 2.5%. The sample consisted of peripheral blood. The receptor set was obtained from a man between 65 and 85 years old with active COVID-19.

The rearrangement joins TRBV28 to TRBJ2-7; no clear D. The V gene lost 4 bases and the J gene lost 5 bases, with 9 bases spanning the gap. The CDR3 sequence is 12 residues long. Germline V CDR1 and CDR2: MDHEN, SYDVKM. DNA for the CDR3: TGTGCCAGCAGTTCTACCCGCGACGAGCAGTACTTC. Its translation: CASSSTRDEQYF.

This rearrangement joins TRBV30 to TRBJ1-2; unclear D gene. V was pared by 2 bases and J by 5 bases, with 12 bases between. This CDR3 is 13 amino acids long. The V gene's germline CDR1 is GTSNPN and CDR2 SVGIG (reference sequence). This CDR3 is CAWSYPTGYGYTF. The CDR3 bases are TGTGCCTGGAGTTATCCGACGGGGTATGGCTACACCTTC.

V and J are TRBV6-5 and TRBJ1-2, with D perhaps matching TRBD1 (5 bases). The CDR3 is 12 residues long. CDR1 MNHEY and CDR2 SVGAGI come from the germline V gene. The V end was cut by 7 bases, the J end by 8 bases, with 14 bases between. The CDR3 nucleotides are TGTGCCAGCACCACGGGGGGGTTAGGCTACACCTTC. This gives the protein CASTTGGLGYTF.

V and J are TRBV7-2 and TRBJ2-7; possible D gene TRBD1, 6 bases. The ends were cut back, 5 bases at V and 3 bases at J, with 17 bases in the middle. The V gene's germline CDR1 is SGHTA and CDR2 FQGNSA. The CDR3 totals 15 residues. The CDR3 reads CASSADQGKIYEQYF. As DNA, the CDR3 is TGTGCCAGCAGCGCCGATCAGGGGAAGATCTACGAGCAGTACTTC.

The CDR3 here is CATSGGGTGTIGAKNIQYF. CDR3 DNA: TGTGCCACCAGCGGAGGGGGTACCGGGACAATCGGGGCCAAAAACATTCAGTACTTC. This chain connects TRBV15 to TRBJ2-4; either TRBD1 or TRBD2 may supply D (6 bases each). Germline values: CDR1 LNHNV, CDR2 YYDKDF (reference sequence). Trimming cost V 5 bases and J 1 base, with 24 bases left between them. The CDR3 covers 19 residues.

With respect to this clone: The limits of the CDR3 on the DNA are not certain, so only TCRdb's listed CDR3 is given. V usage is TRBV19 and J usage is TRBJ2-5; TRBD2 is the table's D call and was not checked against the DNA. From germline, CDR1 is LNHDA and CDR2 SQIVND (reference sequence). Including both end residues, the CDR3 is 13 amino acids long. The CDR3 loop reads CASTSAGKETQYF.

V is TRBV2 and J is TRBJ2-2; D might be TRBD1 (5 bases). This CDR3 region has 17 residues. Trimming removed 6 bases from V and 1 base from J, with 18 bases in between. Germline values: CDR1 SNHLY, CDR2 FYNNEI. The CDR3 protein is CASRALFWGRNTGELFF. CDR3 sequence (DNA): TGTGCCAGCAGGGCGCTGTTCTGGGGCCGGAACACCGGGGAGCTGTTTTTT. The variable domain in full, with the rest retrieved from reference TRBV2 and TRBJ2-2, is EPEVTQTPSHQVTQMGQEVILRCVPISNHLYFYWYRQILGQKVEFLVSFYNNEISEKSEIFDDQFSVERPDGSNFTLKIRSTKLEDSAMYFCASRALFWGRNTGELFFGEGSRLTVL.

V usage is TRBV27 and J usage is TRBJ2-1; D gene ambiguous. The CDR3 has 12 amino acids. Per germline, CDR1 MNHEY and CDR2 SMNVEV (reference sequence). Trimming removed 4 bases from V and 2 bases from J, with 3 bases in between. The CDR3 DNA follows: TGTGCCAGCAGTTCTACCTACAATGAGCAGTTCTTC. Its translation: CASSSTYNEQFF.

The V call is TRBV19, the J call TRBJ1-2; D not certain. The CDR3 covers 14 residues. Trimming took 4 bases from V and 4 from J, leaving 13 bases between them. Germline assignment: CDR1 LNHDA and CDR2 SQIVND (reference sequence). Here the CDR3 reads CASSTRPTVYGYTF. Written as DNA, the CDR3 is TGTGCCAGTAGTACCCGCCCTACGGTCTATGGCTACACCTTC. The full variable domain, completed using reference TRBV19 and TRBJ1-2, is DGGITQSPKYLFRKEGQNVTLSCEQNLNHDAMYWYRQDPGQGLRLIYYSQIVNDFQKGDIAEGYSVSREKKESFPLTVTSAQKNPTAFYLCASSTRPTVYGYTFGSGTRLTVV.

Of note for this clone: At one end the junction does not follow the germline gene, possibly because of a read error. This rearrangement joins TRBV7-2 to TRBJ2-1, with D perhaps assigned TRBD1 or TRBD2 (5 bases each). Germline V gene sequence: CDR1 SGHTA, CDR2 FQGNSA. The CDR3 is 16 amino acids. The DNA of the CDR3 is TGTGCCAGCAGCCTAGCAACCCAGGGATCTCGCAATGAGCAGTTCTTC. Translating it yields CASSLATQGSRNEQFF.

This sequence joins TRBV11-2 and TRBJ1-6, with D possibly being TRBD1 (6 bases). Germline CDR1 reads SGHAT; CDR2 reads FQNNGV. The V gene lost 8 bases and the J gene lost 8 bases, with 16 bases spanning the gap. This CDR3 contains 14 residues. The CDR3 DNA reads as TGTGCCAGCGAACAGGGAGTGTGGGATTCACCCCTCCACTTT. Protein product: CASEQGVWDSPLHF. The full variable domain, with the rest looked up from reference TRBV11-2 and TRBJ1-6, is EAGVAQSPRYKIIEKRQSVAFWCNPISGHATLYWYQQILGQGPKLLIQFQNNGVVDDSQLPKDRFSAERLKGVDSTLKIQPAKLEDSAVYLCASEQGVWDSPLHFGNGTRLTVT.

The rearrangement joins TRBV5-1 to TRBJ2-1, with D unresolved. Germline CDR1 reads SGHRS; CDR2 reads YFSETQ. V was shortened by 4 bases and J by 2 bases, with 7 bases between the two germline ends. CDR3 size: 13 residues. The CDR3 DNA follows: TGCGCCAGCAGCCTAGATACCTACAATGAGCAGTTCTTC. Translated: CASSLDTYNEQFF. The full variable domain, with the rest looked up from reference TRBV5-1 and TRBJ2-1, is KAGVTQTPRYLIKTRGQQVTLSCSPISGHRSVSWYQQTPGQGLQFLFEYFSETQRNKGNFPGRFSGRQFSNSRSEMNVSTLELGDSALYLCASSLDTYNEQFFGPGTRLTVL.

This clone showed up just once. V and J are TRBV5-4 and TRBJ2-7, with 7 bases that match TRBD2. The ends lost 2 bases at V and 3 bases at J; junction bases unmatched: 20. The CDR3 has 19 residues. In germline, CDR1 is SGHNT, CDR2 YYREEE (reference sequence). Here the CDR3 reads CASSFTHRTTSPQGYEQYF. The CDR3 DNA follows: TGTGCCAGCAGCTTCACCCACCGAACGACTAGCCCCCAGGGCTACGAGCAGTACTTC.

The gene calls are TRBV28 and TRBJ1-2, with a possible D match to TRBD1 (5 bases). The germline CDR1 and CDR2 sequences are MDHEN and SYDVKM. The CDR3 totals 12 residues. V was pared by 4 bases and J by 5 bases, with 8 bases between. The CDR3 protein is CASSWQGYGYTF. CDR3 bases: TGTGCCAGCAGTTGGCAGGGATATGGCTACACCTTC.

The chain recombines TRBV11-3 with TRBJ2-1; D is perhaps TRBD2 (7 bases). The V end lost 5 bases, the J end lost 7 bases, and 12 bases lay between the germline ends. There are 13 residues in the CDR3. Germline values: CDR1 SGHNT, CDR2 YENEEA. CDR3 amino acids: CASSQGGANEQFF. The CDR3 nucleotides are TGTGCCAGCAGCCAAGGGGGGGCGAATGAGCAGTTCTTC.